This paragraph reports one TCR beta chain. This sample is drawn from a study of Graves' ophthalmopathy and Graves' hyperthyroidism. Amplification targeted the TCR beta CDR3 regions, with RNA transcripts as the source material. Second-round multiplex PCR came after first-round RT-PCR with HTBI primers. TCRdb fed the multiplex PCR reads into MiXCR, producing one record per CDR3 protein. The table lists about 400,000 distinct CDR3 sequences, 15% to 20% of them singletons. Germline V gene data show CDR1 as KGHSH and CDR2 as LQKENI. V dropped 0 bases and J dropped 5; count of bases not matched to a gene: 5. The CDR3 is 16 residues long.

Material: peripheral blood. This receptor was identified in a young woman with Graves' ophthalmopathy. The chain carries TRBV18 and TRBJ2-2, with 8 nucleotides matching TRBD1. In nucleotides, the CDR3 is TGTGCCAGCTCACCACCCTATGGGACAGGAACCGGGGAGCTGTTTTTT. This encodes CASSPPYGTGTGELFF.